This record covers a single T cell receptor (beta chain). V shed 11 bases and J shed 9 bases, with 26 bases lying between them. The CDR3 is made up of 15 amino acids. Germline CDR1 is LNHDA and CDR2 is SQIVND (reference sequence). This specimen comes from a study of blood T cell repertoires in COVID-19. Across the study: Whether acute or convalescent, the COVID-19 samples came from the United States, Italy and Spain. PBMCs, B-cell-depleted T cells, or T cells were the source of the cDNA or gDNA that made up the material.

Original data processing: Cell counts per sample came from amplifying reference gene primers. This table comes from immunoSEQ multiplex PCR, and its TCRdb copy is limited to in-frame clones, with some not included. The V and J calls and clone size are taken from that table; D and trimming were inferred from the DNA. The sample includes 250,000 or so clones, about nine tenths seen only once; the top ten take around 3%. Sequenced: peripheral blood. The sequence was obtained from a woman aged 25 to 45 with active or convalescent COVID-19. The rearrangement links TRBV19 to TRBJ1-5; TRBD1 might be the D (5 bases). CDR3 in DNA: TGTGCCTCGCTACCCGCCGGGGGATTAACGCGGCCCCAGCATTTT. This encodes CASLPAGGLTRPQHF.